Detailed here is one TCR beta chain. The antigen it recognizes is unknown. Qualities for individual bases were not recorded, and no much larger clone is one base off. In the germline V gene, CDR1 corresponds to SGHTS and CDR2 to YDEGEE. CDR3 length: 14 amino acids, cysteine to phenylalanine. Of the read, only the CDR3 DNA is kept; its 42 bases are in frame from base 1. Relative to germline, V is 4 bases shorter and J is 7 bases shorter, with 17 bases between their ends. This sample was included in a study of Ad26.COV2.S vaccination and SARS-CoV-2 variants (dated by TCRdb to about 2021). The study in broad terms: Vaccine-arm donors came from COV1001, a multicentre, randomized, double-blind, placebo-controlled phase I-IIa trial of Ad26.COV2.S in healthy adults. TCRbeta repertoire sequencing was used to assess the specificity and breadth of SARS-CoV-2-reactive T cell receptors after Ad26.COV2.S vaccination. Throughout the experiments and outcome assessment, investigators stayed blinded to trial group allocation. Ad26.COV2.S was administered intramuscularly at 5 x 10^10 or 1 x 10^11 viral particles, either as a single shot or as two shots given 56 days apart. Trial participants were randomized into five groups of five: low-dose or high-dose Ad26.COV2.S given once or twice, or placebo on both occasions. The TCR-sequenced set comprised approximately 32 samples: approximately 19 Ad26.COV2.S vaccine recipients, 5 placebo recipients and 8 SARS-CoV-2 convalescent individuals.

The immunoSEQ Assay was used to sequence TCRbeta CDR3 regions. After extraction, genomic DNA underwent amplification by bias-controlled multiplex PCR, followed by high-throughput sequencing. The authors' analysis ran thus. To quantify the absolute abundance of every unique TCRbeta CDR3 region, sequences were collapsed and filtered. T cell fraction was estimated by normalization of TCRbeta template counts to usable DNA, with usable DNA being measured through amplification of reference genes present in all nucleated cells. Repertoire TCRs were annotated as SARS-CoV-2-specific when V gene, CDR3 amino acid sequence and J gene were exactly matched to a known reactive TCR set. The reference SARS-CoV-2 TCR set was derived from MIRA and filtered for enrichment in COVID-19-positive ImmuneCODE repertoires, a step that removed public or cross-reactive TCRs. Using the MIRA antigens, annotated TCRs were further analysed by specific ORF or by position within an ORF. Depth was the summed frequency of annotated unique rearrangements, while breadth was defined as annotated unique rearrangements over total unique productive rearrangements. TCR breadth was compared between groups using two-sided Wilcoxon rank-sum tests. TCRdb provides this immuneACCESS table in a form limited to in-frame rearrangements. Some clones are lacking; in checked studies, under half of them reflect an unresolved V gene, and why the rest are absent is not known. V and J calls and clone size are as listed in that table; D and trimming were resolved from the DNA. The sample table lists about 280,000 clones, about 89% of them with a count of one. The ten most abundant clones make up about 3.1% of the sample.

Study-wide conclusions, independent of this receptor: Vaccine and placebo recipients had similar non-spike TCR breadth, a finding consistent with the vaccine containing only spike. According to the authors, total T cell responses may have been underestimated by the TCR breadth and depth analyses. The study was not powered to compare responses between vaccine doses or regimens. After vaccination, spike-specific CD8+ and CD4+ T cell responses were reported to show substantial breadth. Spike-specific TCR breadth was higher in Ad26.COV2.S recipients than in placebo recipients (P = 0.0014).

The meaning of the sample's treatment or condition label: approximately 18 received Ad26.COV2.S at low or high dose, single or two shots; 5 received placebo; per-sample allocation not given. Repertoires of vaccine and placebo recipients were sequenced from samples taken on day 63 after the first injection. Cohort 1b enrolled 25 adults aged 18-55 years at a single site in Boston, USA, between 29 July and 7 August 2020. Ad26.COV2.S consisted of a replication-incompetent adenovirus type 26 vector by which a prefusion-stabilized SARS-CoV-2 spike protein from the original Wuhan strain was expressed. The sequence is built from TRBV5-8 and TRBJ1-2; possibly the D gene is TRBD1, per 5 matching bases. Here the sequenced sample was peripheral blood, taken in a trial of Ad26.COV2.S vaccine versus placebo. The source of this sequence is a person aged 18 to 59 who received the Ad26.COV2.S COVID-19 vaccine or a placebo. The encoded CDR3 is CASSIGTTPLGYTF. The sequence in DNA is TGTGCCAGCAGCATCGGGACTACCCCTCTTGGCTACACCTTC.